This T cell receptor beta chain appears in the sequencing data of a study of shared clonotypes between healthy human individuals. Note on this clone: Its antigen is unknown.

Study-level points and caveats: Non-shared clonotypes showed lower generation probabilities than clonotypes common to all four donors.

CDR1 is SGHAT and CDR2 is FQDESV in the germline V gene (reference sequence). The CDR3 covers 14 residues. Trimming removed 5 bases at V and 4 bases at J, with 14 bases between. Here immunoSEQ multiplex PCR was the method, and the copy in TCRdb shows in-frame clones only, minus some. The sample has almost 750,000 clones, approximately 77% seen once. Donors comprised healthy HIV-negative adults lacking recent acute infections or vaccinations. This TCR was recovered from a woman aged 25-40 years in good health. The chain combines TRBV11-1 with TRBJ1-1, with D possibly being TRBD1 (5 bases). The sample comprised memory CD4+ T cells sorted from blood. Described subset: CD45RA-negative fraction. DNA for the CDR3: TGTGCCAGCAGCCCACTCCAGGGTGGCACTGAAGCTTTCTTT. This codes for CASSPLQGGTEAFF.